These 24 T cell receptor beta chains share one sample of origin, sequenced in a study of blood T cell repertoires in COVID-19. The table came from immunoSEQ multiplex PCR; TCRdb's copy has only in-frame clones and leaves some out. The repertoire holds 100,000 to 150,000 clones, about 88% seen once, with about 1.5% in the top ten. The sample comprised peripheral blood. The receptors derive from a human donor in a cohort sampled during active COVID-19.

The genes are TRBV7-9 and TRBJ2-1, with TRBD2 as a possible D gene (7 bases). The CDR3 is 15 amino acids. Germline-derived CDR1 and CDR2 are SEHNR and FQNEAQ (reference sequence). V was clipped by 1 base and J by 3 bases, with 10 bases between them. The CDR3 protein is CASSLGGGLYNEQFF. DNA of the CDR3: TGTGCCAGCAGCTTAGGCGGGGGCCTCTACAATGAGCAGTTCTTC.

The chain joins TRBV10-3 to TRBJ2-7, with 10 bases fitting TRBD2. The V gene end was trimmed by 0 bases and the J gene end by 3 bases; junction bases not matched to a gene: 8. The germline CDR1 and CDR2 sequences are ENHRY and SYGVKD. This CDR3 is built from 17 residues. The CDR3 is CAISESASGSTFYEQYF. CDR3 bases: TGTGCCATCAGTGAGTCGGCTAGCGGGAGCACTTTCTACGAGCAGTACTTC.

The V call is TRBV5-8, the J call TRBJ1-4; D uncertain. The CDR3 spans 15 residues. V was clipped by 0 bases and J by 4 bases, with 10 bases between them. Germline V CDR1 and CDR2: SGHTS, YDEGEE. CDR3 in amino acids: CASSLGGQFNEKLFF. The CDR3, as DNA: TGTGCCAGCAGCTTGGGTGGGCAGTTTAATGAAAAACTGTTTTTT.

This clone was counted between two and nine times. This chain uses TRBV2 with TRBJ2-7; 15 positions match TRBD2. CDR1 is SNHLY and CDR2 is FYNNEI in the germline V gene. The CDR3 is 17 residues long. Trimming removed 3 bases from V and 1 base from J; junction bases left unmatched: 4. The CDR3 nucleotides are TGTGCCAGCAGTGACCCGGGACTAGCGGGGGGATCCTACGAGCAGTACTTC. Residues: CASSDPGLAGGSYEQYF.

The V gene is TRBV18, the J gene TRBJ1-1, with D tentatively TRBD1 (5 bases). The V and J ends lost 3 bases and 1 base respectively, with 15 bases between them. Germline V CDR1 and CDR2: KGHSH, LQKENI. There are 16 residues in the CDR3. The CDR3 nucleotides read TGTGCCAGCTCACCCCCCCGACAGCTCCGGAACACTGAAGCTTTCTTT. Translating it yields CASSPPRQLRNTEAFF.

The rearrangement links TRBV19 to TRBJ2-1, with D perhaps TRBD1 (7 bases). V lost 5 bases to trimming and J lost 2 bases, with 13 bases between them. This CDR3 region has 15 residues. Germline CDR1 reads LNHDA; CDR2 reads SQIVND (reference sequence). The CDR3 loop is CASSAQGRTYNEQFF. The CDR3 nucleotides are TGTGCCAGTAGTGCACAGGGGAGGACCTACAATGAGCAGTTCTTC.

This clone was detected once. V usage is TRBV7-9 and J usage is TRBJ2-1; 15 bases match TRBD2. Trimming cost V 5 bases and J 3 bases; bases outside gene matches: 8. The V gene's germline CDR1 is SEHNR and CDR2 FQNEAQ (reference sequence). The CDR3 totals 18 residues. The CDR3 here is CASSIWTSGGAFYNEQFF. The CDR3 nucleotides read TGTGCCAGCAGCATATGGACTAGCGGGGGGGCTTTCTACAATGAGCAGTTCTTC.

The V gene is TRBV18, the J gene TRBJ2-2, with TRBD1 matching over 8 bases. Germline CDR1 KGHSH, CDR2 LQKENI. V gave up 3 bases and J gave up 0 bases; unmatched junction bases: 3. This CDR3 spans 16 amino acids. In DNA, the CDR3 is TGTGCCAGCTCACCCAGGGGGCCTACGAACACCGGGGAGCTGTTTTTT. Amino acids: CASSPRGPTNTGELFF.

V usage is TRBV6-5 and J usage is TRBJ1-3; 9 bases are shared with TRBD1. V lost 6 bases to trimming and J lost 5 bases; unmatched junction nucleotides: 8. Looked up from germline, CDR1 is MNHEY and CDR2 is SVGAGI. This CDR3 contains 15 residues. In DNA, the CDR3 is TGTGCCAGCAGGTTGGGACAGGGCGAGAGAAACACCATATATTTT. It yields the protein CASRLGQGERNTIYF.

CDR3 sequence reads: CASSGTGAPLETQYF. The DNA of the CDR3 is TGCGCCAGCAGCGGGACAGGGGCCCCCCTTGAGACCCAGTACTTC. The gene calls are TRBV5-1 and TRBJ2-5; 10 bases are a match to TRBD1. J was trimmed by 5 bases and V by 4 bases; bases with no gene match: 8. This CDR3 spans 15 amino acids. Germline values: CDR1 SGHRS, CDR2 YFSETQ.

The rearrangement uses TRBV27 and TRBJ1-1, with 10 bases aligning to TRBD1. Looked up from germline, CDR1 is MNHEY and CDR2 is SMNVEV (reference sequence). The ends lost 6 bases at V and 3 bases at J; junction bases unmatched: 4. This CDR3 has 14 amino acids. The CDR3 is CASSRTGGYTEAFF. CDR3 bases: TGTGCCAGCAGCCGGACAGGGGGGTACACTGAAGCTTTCTTT.

V usage is TRBV7-2 and J usage is TRBJ1-1; D might be TRBD1 (6 bases). Trimming left V 2 bases short and J 2 bases short, with 15 bases between. The germline V gene encodes CDR1 SGHTA and CDR2 FQGNSA. The CDR3 length is 16 residues. CDR3 nucleotide sequence: TGTGCCAGCAGCTTACGAGAGGGGGTCAAAAACACTGAAGCTTTCTTT. Encoded protein: CASSLREGVKNTEAFF.

The V call is TRBV5-1, the J call TRBJ2-3; possibly TRBD2 for D (6 bases). The CDR3 has 14 residues. V lost 4 bases and J 5 bases, leaving 14 bases between the germline ends. Per germline, CDR1 SGHRS and CDR2 YFSETQ. The CDR3 region is CASSLASVKDTQYF. CDR3 nucleotide sequence: TGCGCCAGCAGCCTAGCTAGCGTTAAAGATACGCAGTATTTT.

The chain links TRBV6-6 to TRBJ2-3; D remains unclear. The CDR3 contains 14 residues. Germline CDR1 is MNHNY and CDR2 is SVGAGI (reference sequence). The V gene lost 2 bases and the J gene lost 6 bases, with 12 bases spanning the gap. The CDR3 sequence: CASSYLRVEDTQYF. In nucleotides, the CDR3 is TGTGCCAGCAGTTACCTTCGTGTCGAGGATACGCAGTATTTT.

This chain uses TRBV5-1 with TRBJ2-3, with 9 bases aligning to TRBD2. V was clipped by 0 bases and J by 0 bases; unmatched bases: 5. The CDR3 is made up of 17 amino acids. Germline CDR1 is SGHRS and CDR2 is YFSETQ. The CDR3, as DNA: TGCGCCAGCAGCTTGGAAGCGGGGGGCCCTAGCACAGATACGCAGTATTTT. Its protein is CASSLEAGGPSTDTQYF.

The chain employs TRBV5-6 and TRBJ1-2; 7 bases are shared with TRBD1. Germline V gene data show CDR1 as SGHDT and CDR2 as YYEEEE. V gave up 2 bases and J gave up 0 bases; unmatched junction bases: 10. CDR3 length: 17 residues. The CDR3 DNA sequence: TGTGCCAGCAGCTTTTACTCGGACAGGAAATCTAACTATGGCTACACCTTC. This codes for CASSFYSDRKSNYGYTF. The complete variable domain, with remaining parts taken from reference TRBV5-6 and TRBJ1-2, reads DAGVTQSPTHLIKTRGQQVTLRCSPKSGHDTVSWYQQALGQGPQFIFQYYEEEERQRGNFPDRFSGHQFPNYSSELNVNALLLGDSALYLCASSFYSDRKSNYGYTFGSGTRLTVV.

In its sample, this clone was seen a few times. V usage is TRBV28 and J usage is TRBJ2-7; 8 nucleotides line up with TRBD1. CDR1 is MDHEN and CDR2 is SYDVKM in the germline V gene. CDR3 size: 13 residues. Trimming took 8 bases from V and 5 from J; bases not matched to a gene: 8. The CDR3 spells CASVGTGINEQYF. In DNA, the CDR3 is TGTGCCAGCGTCGGGACAGGTATTAACGAGCAGTACTTC.

The rearrangement joins TRBV6-2 or TRBV6-3 to TRBJ2-7; a possible D gene is TRBD1 (6 bases). V lost 2 bases and J 0 bases, leaving 11 bases between the germline ends. The CDR3 consists of 15 residues. Germline CDR1 is MNHEY and CDR2 is SVGEGT. The CDR3, as DNA: TGTGCCAGCAGTTACAAGGGACAAAGCTCCTACGAGCAGTACTTC. Translated: CASSYKGQSSYEQYF.

The rearrangement joins TRBV7-2 to TRBJ1-4; 7 bases map to TRBD1. The CDR3 spans 16 residues. Trimming removed 5 bases from V and 8 bases from J; junction bases left unmatched: 14. Germline CDR1 and CDR2: SGHTA and FQGNSA. CDR3 nucleotides: TGTGCCAGCAGCCCCCAACTATTACAGGGGCGGGAAAAACTGTTTTTT. Its translation: CASSPQLLQGREKLFF.

The chain is built from TRBV6-1 and TRBJ1-2; the match to TRBD1 covers 8 bases. Germline V gene lookup returns CDR1 MNHNS and CDR2 SASEGT. The CDR3 runs to 13 residues. Trimming took 3 bases from V and 6 from J; bases not matched to a gene: 3. The CDR3 DNA reads TGTGCCAGCAGTGAGCAGGGGGCGGATGGCTACACCTTC. It yields the protein CASSEQGADGYTF.

The rearrangement links TRBV5-1 to TRBJ2-1; 9 bases fit TRBD1. The CDR3 contains 15 residues. Germline V lookup: CDR1 SGHRS, CDR2 YFSETQ. Unmatched junction bases numbered 6, after V lost 5 bases and J lost 3 bases. DNA of the CDR3: TGCGCCAGCAGTCAGGGACAGGGATACTACAATGAGCAGTTCTTC. As protein: CASSQGQGYYNEQFF.

The rearrangement uses TRBV5-4 and TRBJ2-2, with 8 bases aligning to TRBD2. Germline CDR1 SGHNT, CDR2 YYREEE (reference sequence). J was trimmed by 1 base and V by 4 bases; bases with no gene match: 6. There are 16 residues in the CDR3. CDR3 sequence: CASSPAGARNTGELFF. CDR3 nucleotides: TGTGCCAGCAGCCCAGCGGGAGCTCGGAACACCGGGGAGCTGTTTTTT.

This rearrangement joins TRBV28 to TRBJ2-7; 7 bases match TRBD1. With V trimmed by 3 bases and J by 3 bases, 20 bases remained unmatched. Germline values: CDR1 MDHEN, CDR2 SYDVKM. The CDR3 spans 19 residues. CDR3 sequence reads: CASSFPGKAGTVPGYEQYF. In nucleotides, the CDR3 is TGTGCCAGCAGTTTCCCGGGGAAAGCCGGGACAGTACCTGGCTACGAGCAGTACTTC. Using reference TRBV28 and TRBJ2-7 for the parts outside the CDR3, the full variable domain is DVKVTQSSRYLVKRTGEKVFLECVQDMDHENMFWYRQDPGLGLRLIYFSYDVKMKEKGDIPEGYSVSREKKERFSLILESASTNQTSMYLCASSFPGKAGTVPGYEQYFGPGTRLTVT.

The CDR3: CASQGGTDTQYF. The CDR3 DNA is TGTGCCAGCCAAGGGGGCACAGATACGCAGTATTTT. V and J are TRBV2 and TRBJ2-3, with a possible D match to TRBD1 (5 bases). V was pared by 8 bases and J by 1 base, with 7 bases between. The CDR3 length is 12 residues. Germline V lookup: CDR1 SNHLY, CDR2 FYNNEI. The full variable domain, completed using reference TRBV2 and TRBJ2-3, is EPEVTQTPSHQVTQMGQEVILRCVPISNHLYFYWYRQILGQKVEFLVSFYNNEISEKSEIFDDQFSVERPDGSNFTLKIRSTKLEDSAMYFCASQGGTDTQYFGPGTRLTVL.